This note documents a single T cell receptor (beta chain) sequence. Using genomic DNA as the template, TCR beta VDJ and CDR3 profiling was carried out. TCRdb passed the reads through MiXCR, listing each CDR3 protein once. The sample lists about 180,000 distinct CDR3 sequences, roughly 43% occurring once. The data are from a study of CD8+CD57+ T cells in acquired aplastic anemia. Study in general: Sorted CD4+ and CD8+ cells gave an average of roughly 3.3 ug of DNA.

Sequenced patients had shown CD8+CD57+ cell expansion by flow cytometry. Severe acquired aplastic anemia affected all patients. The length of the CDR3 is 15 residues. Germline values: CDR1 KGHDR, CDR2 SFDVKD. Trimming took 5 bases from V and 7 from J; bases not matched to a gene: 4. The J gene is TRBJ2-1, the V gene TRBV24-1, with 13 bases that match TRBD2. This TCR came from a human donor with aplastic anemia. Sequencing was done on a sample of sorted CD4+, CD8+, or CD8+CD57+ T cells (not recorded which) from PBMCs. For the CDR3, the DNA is TGTGCCACCAGTGGGACTAGCGGGAGAATGAATGAGCAGTTCTTC. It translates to CATSGTSGRMNEQFF.